This is a list of T cell receptor beta chains from one sample in a study of OX40 agonist ivuxolimab in advanced cancers. Only in-frame clones appear in the TCRdb table, and some are missing; sequencing was by immunoSEQ multiplex PCR. The data contain around 88,000 clones, around 92% of them singletons. This specimen consisted of CD4+ or CD8+ T cells sorted from blood, obtained in a trial of the OX40 agonist ivuxolimab. Every receptor here comes from an adult with an advanced solid tumor such as melanoma, head and neck, liver or kidney cancer. Both conserved end residues are part of each CDR3. A D gene is named only where the DNA matches it firmly. Expanded clones are given a class, and other clones once, few, many or no size at all.

TRBJ1-5,TRBV6-1,.,.,CASTAEPYSNQPQHF,TGTGCCAGCACCGCGGAACCCTATAGCAATCAGCCCCAGCATTTT
TRBJ2-1,TRBV6-1,TRBD1,.,CASSESGGRYNEQFF,TGTGCCAGCAGTGAATCAGGGGGCCGATACAATGAGCAGTTCTTC
TRBJ1-2,TRBV7-2,.,once,CASSLNARANYGYTF,TGTGCCAGCAGCTTAAACGCCAGGGCTAACTATGGCTACACCTTC
TRBJ1-2,TRBV2,.,.,CANTLKNTLGNYGYTF,TGTGCCAATACTCTAAAGAACACATTAGGGAACTATGGCTACACCTTC
TRBJ2-2,TRBV30,.,once,CASPGPLVGELFF,TGTGCCTCCCCGGGGCCGCTAGTCGGGGAGCTGTTTTTT
TRBJ2-7,TRBV15,TRBD1,.,CATSTGQGLVEQYF,TGTGCCACCAGCACGGGACAGGGCCTTGTCGAGCAGTACTTC
TRBJ2-1,TRBV5-1,TRBD2,.,CASSPGLAGDEQFF,TGCGCCAGCAGCCCCGGCCTAGCGGGTGATGAGCAGTTCTTC
TRBJ1-4,TRBV7-8,.,.,CASSLAPSNEKLFF,TGTGCCAGCAGCTTAGCGCCTTCGAATGAAAAACTGTTTTTT
TRBJ2-3,TRBV21-1,.,.,CASSKPLSYRGNGTDTQYF,TGTGCCAGCAGCAAACCCTTATCGTACAGGGGGAACGGCACAGATACGCAGTATTTT
TRBJ2-7,TRBV5-4,.,few,CASSLERQAEQYF,TGTGCCAGCAGCTTGGAAAGGCAGGCCGAGCAGTACTTC
TRBJ2-7,TRBV19,.,.,CASSMNGIDYEQYF,TGTGCCAGTAGTATGAACGGGATTGACTACGAGCAGTACTTC
TRBJ1-4,TRBV5-1,.,.,CASTIGGPVNEKLFF,TGCGCCAGCACCATAGGGGGGCCGGTTAATGAAAAACTGTTTTTT
TRBJ1-5,TRBV18,.,.,CASSPPGREGQPQHF,TGTGCCAGCTCACCACCGGGCAGGGAGGGTCAGCCCCAGCATTTT
TRBJ2-1,TRBV2,.,.,CASSDLSSYNEQFF,TGTGCCAGCAGTGACCTATCCTCCTACAATGAGCAGTTCTTC
TRBJ2-7,TRBV27,TRBD2,.,CASSRGLAGDPVYEQYF,TGTGCCAGCAGCAGGGGACTAGCGGGAGACCCAGTCTACGAGCAGTACTTC
TRBJ2-6,TRBV10-3,.,.,CAIGASPGANVLTF,TGTGCCATCGGGGCCTCCCCTGGGGCCAACGTCCTGACTTTC
TRBJ2-7,TRBV27,.,few,CASPHASSYEQYF,TGTGCCAGTCCCCATGCGAGCTCCTACGAGCAGTACTTC
TRBJ2-7,TRBV5-1,TRBD1,.,CASSTVTGGNRKTAWEQYF,TGCGCCAGCAGCACAGTTACAGGGGGCAATAGAAAAACCGCTTGGGAGCAGTACTTC
TRBJ2-5,TRBV7-6,.,once,CASSSGHQETQYF,TGTGCCAGCAGCTCCGGTCACCAAGAGACCCAGTACTTC
TRBJ1-1,TRBV18,.,.,CASSPAGNTEAFF,TGTGCCAGCTCACCAGCAGGGAACACTGAAGCTTTCTTT
TRBJ2-1,TRBV5-1,.,.,CASSRVERVNEQFF,TGCGCCAGCAGCCGGGTCGAAAGGGTCAATGAGCAGTTCTTC
TRBJ2-7,TRBV29-1,TRBD1,.,CSVDLRGQDYEQYF,TGCAGCGTCGATCTCCGGGGACAGGACTACGAGCAGTACTTC
TRBJ1-5,TRBV30,.,.,CAWSPIGGGGNQPQHF,TGTGCCTGGAGTCCGATCGGCGGGGGGGGCAATCAGCCCCAGCATTTT
TRBJ1-3,TRBV18,TRBD1,.,CASSPGQNLGNTIYF,TGTGCCAGCTCACCGGGACAGAACCTTGGAAACACCATATATTTT
TRBJ2-7,TRBV7-2,TRBD2,.,CASTKLAGGPSSYEQYF,TGTGCCAGCACCAAACTAGCGGGGGGGCCGAGCTCCTACGAGCAGTACTTC
TRBJ1-2,TRBV10-1,TRBD1,.,CASSSDREAGYTF,TGCGCCAGCAGCTCGGACAGGGAGGCTGGCTACACCTTC
TRBJ2-7,TRBV7-2,.,few,CASSLIKTYEQYF,TGTGCCAGCAGCTTAATCAAGACCTACGAGCAGTACTTC
TRBJ2-5,TRBV18,TRBD2,.,CASSLGTSGGYQETQYF,TGTGCCAGCTCACTCGGGACTAGCGGGGGTTATCAAGAGACCCAGTACTTC
TRBJ1-1,TRBV2,.,.,CASKTDRFTEAFF,TGTGCCAGCAAGACCGACAGATTCACTGAAGCTTTCTTT
TRBJ1-3,TRBV5-4,.,.,CASSLSGAFSGNTIYF,TGTGCCAGCAGCTTGAGCGGGGCCTTCTCTGGAAACACCATATATTTT
TRBJ1-6,TRBV6-1,.,.,CASSERLGRGGYNSPLHF,TGTGCCAGCAGTGAACGGTTGGGTAGGGGTGGTTATAATTCACCCCTCCACTTT
TRBJ2-7,TRBV5-1,.,.,CASSPRDQRYEQYF,TGCGCCAGCAGCCCGCGGGACCAACGATACGAGCAGTACTTC
TRBJ2-3,TRBV20-1,.,.,CSEGGTDTQYF,TGCAGCGAGGGGGGCACAGATACGCAGTATTTT
TRBJ2-1,TRBV11-1,.,.,CASSLQHTYNEQFF,TGTGCCAGCAGCTTACAACACACCTACAATGAGCAGTTCTTC
TRBJ2-2,TRBV7-2,.,.,CASSLPTGTYGELFF,TGTGCCAGCAGCTTACCCACAGGGACTTACGGGGAGCTGTTTTTT
TRBJ2-2,TRBV6-1,.,.,CASSTRLPRGELFF,TGTGCCAGCAGTACTAGACTACCGAGAGGGGAGCTGTTTTTT
TRBJ1-5,TRBV6-6,TRBD1,.,CASKLTGDSNQPQHF,TGTGCCAGCAAACTAACAGGGGATAGCAATCAGCCCCAGCATTTT
TRBJ1-3,TRBV30,TRBD1,.,CAWGQGSGNTIYF,TGTGCCTGGGGACAGGGCTCTGGAAACACCATATATTTT
TRBJ2-6,TRBV18,.,.,CASSPFLGRSGANVLTF,TGTGCCAGCTCACCGTTCCTAGGGCGCTCTGGGGCCAACGTCCTGACTTTC
TRBJ2-1,TRBV19,.,.,CASSVQRGHYNEQFF,TGTGCCAGTAGCGTGCAGCGGGGACACTACAATGAGCAGTTCTTC
TRBJ2-2,TRBV5-4,.,.,CASSQDRNTGELFF,TGTGCCAGCAGCCAGGACAGGAACACCGGGGAGCTGTTTTTT
TRBJ2-3,TRBV6-6,.,once,CASSYRVAGTDTQYF,TGTGCCAGCAGTTACAGGGTTGCGGGCACAGATACGCAGTATTTT
TRBJ1-4,TRBV19,.,once,CASSTPQGQAAKLFF,TGTGCCAGTAGTACCCCCCAGGGGCAGGCCGCAAAACTGTTTTTT
TRBJ2-7,TRBV10-1,TRBD1,once,CASSERAGGAKYF,TGCGCCAGCAGTGAGCGGGCAGGGGGTGCGAAGTACTTC
TRBJ2-2,TRBV11-3,TRBD2,.,CASSLNSAGGYAYDTGELFF,TGTGCCAGCAGCTTAAATTCGGCGGGAGGTTACGCGTACGACACCGGGGAGCTGTTTTTT
TRBJ2-1,TRBV10-2,.,.,CASRLAGSYNEQFF,TGCGCCAGCAGGCTCGCAGGCTCCTACAATGAGCAGTTCTTC